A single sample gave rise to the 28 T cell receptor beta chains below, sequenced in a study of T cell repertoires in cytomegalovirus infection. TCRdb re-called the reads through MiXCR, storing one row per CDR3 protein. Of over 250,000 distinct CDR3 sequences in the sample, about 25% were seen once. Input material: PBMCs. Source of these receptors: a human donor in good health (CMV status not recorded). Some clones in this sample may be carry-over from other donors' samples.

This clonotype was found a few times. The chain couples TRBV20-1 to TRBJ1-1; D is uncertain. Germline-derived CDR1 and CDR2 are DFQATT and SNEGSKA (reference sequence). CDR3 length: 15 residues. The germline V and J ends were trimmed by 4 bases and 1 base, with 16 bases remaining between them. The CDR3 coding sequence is TGCAGTGCTAACCAGGATAACCTTAAGAACACTGAAGCTTTCTTT. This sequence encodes CSANQDNLKNTEAFF.

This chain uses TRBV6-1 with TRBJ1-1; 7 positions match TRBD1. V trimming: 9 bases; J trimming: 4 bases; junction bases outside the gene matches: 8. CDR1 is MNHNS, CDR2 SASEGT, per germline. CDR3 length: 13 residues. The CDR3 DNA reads TGTGCCAGTGATCGTACAGGGGCCACTGAAGCTTTCTTT. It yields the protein CASDRTGATEAFF.

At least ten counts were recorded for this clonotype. In DNA, the CDR3 is TGTGCCAGCAGCTCACGGACAGGGACATACAATGAGCAGTTCTTC. Protein sequence: CASSSRTGTYNEQFF. This chain uses TRBV7-2 with TRBJ2-1, with TRBD1 identical over 8 bases. J gave up 4 bases and V 4 bases, and 6 bases lay outside the gene matches. CDR3 length: 15 residues. CDR1 SGHTA and CDR2 FQGNSA come from the germline V gene.

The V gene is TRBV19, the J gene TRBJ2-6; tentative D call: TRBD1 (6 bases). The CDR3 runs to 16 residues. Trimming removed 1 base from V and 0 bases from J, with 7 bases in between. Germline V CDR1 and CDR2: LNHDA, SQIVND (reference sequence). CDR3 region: CASSIVGGSGANVLTF. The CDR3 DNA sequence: TGTGCCAGTAGTATAGTAGGGGGCTCTGGGGCCAACGTCCTGACTTTC.

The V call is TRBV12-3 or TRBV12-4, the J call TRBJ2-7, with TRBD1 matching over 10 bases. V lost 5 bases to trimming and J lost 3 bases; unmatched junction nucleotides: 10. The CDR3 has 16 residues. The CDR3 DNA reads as TGTGCCAGCAGTGCCCGGACAGGGGGAGGTTTCTACGAGCAGTACTTC. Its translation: CASSARTGGGFYEQYF.

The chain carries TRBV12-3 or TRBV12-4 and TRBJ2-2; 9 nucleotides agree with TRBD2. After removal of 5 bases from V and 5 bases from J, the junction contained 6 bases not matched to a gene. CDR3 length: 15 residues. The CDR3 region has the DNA TGTGCCAGCAGTAAGGGACTAGCAGAGACCGGGGAGCTGTTTTTT. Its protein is CASSKGLAETGELFF.

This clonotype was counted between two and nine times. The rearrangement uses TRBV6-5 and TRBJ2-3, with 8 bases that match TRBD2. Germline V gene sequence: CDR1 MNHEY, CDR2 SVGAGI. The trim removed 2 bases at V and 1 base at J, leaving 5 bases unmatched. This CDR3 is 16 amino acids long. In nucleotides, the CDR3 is TGTGCCAGCAGTTACGATGGAGCGGGGGGCACAGATACGCAGTATTTT. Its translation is CASSYDGAGGTDTQYF.

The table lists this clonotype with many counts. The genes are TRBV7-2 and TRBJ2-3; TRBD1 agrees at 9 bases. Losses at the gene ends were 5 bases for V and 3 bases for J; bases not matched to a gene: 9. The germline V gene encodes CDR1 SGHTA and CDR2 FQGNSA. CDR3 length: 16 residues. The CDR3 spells CASSPPGQGWTDTQYF. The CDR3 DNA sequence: TGTGCCAGCAGCCCGCCGGGACAGGGATGGACAGATACGCAGTATTTT.

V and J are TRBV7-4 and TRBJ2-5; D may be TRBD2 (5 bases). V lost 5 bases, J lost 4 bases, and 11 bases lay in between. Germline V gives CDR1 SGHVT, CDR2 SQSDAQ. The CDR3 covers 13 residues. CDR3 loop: CASSPRTGETQYF. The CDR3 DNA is TGTGCCAGCAGCCCAAGGACTGGAGAGACCCAGTACTTC. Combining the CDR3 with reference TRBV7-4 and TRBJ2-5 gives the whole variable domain GAGVSQSPRYKVAKRGRDVALRCDSISGHVTLYWYRQTLGQGSEVLTYSQSDAQRDKSGRPSGRFSAERPERSVSTLKIQRTEQGDSAVYLCASSPRTGETQYFGPGTRLLVL.

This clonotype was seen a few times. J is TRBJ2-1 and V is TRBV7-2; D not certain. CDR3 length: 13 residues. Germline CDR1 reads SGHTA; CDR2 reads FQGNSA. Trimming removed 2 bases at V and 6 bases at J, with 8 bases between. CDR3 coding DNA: TGTGCCAGCAGCTTAAAGGGCCCCAATGAGCAGTTCTTC. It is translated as CASSLKGPNEQFF.

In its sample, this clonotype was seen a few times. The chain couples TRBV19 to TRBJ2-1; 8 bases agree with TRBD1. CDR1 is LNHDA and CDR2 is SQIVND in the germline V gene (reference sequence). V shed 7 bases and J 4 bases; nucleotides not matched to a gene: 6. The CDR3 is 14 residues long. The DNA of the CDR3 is TGTGCCAGTAATGACAGGGGCCCGTACAATGAGCAGTTCTTC. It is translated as CASNDRGPYNEQFF.

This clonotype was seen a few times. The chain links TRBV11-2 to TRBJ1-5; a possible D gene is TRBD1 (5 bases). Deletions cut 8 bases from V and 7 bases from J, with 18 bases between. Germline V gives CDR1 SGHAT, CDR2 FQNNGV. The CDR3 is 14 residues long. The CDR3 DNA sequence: TGTGCCAGCGGCCCCGGGGAGGGACGCCAGCCCCAGCATTTT. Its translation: CASGPGEGRQPQHF.

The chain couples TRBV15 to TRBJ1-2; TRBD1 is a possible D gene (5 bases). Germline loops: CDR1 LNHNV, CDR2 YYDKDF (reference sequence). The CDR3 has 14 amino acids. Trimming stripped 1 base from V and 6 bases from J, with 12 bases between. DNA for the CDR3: TGTGCCACCAGCAGAGGCAGGCCGGGGGATGGCTACACCTTC. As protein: CATSRGRPGDGYTF.

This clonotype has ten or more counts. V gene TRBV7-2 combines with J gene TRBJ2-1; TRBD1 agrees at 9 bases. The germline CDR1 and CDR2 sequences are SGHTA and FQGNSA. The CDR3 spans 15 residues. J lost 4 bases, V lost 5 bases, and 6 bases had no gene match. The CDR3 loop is CASSPGTGLYNEQFF. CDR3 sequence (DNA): TGTGCCAGCAGCCCCGGGACAGGGCTATACAATGAGCAGTTCTTC.

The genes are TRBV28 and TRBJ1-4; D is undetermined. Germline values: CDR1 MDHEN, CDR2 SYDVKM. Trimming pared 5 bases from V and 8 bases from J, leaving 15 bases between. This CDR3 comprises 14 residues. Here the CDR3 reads CASSPGQFGEKLFF. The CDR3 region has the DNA TGTGCCAGCAGTCCGGGCCAATTCGGGGAAAAACTGTTTTTT.

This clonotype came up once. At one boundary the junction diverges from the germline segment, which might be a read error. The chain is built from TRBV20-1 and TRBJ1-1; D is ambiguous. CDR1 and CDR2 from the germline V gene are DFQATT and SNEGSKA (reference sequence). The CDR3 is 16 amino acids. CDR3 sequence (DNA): TGCGGTGCTAGAGATCTTGTACGTAGCATGAACACTGAAGCTTTCTTT. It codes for CGARDLVRSMNTEAFF.

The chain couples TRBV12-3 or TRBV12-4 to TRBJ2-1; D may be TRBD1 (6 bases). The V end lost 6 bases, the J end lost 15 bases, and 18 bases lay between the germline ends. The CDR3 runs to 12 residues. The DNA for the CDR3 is TGTGCCAGCAGCCTAGGCAGGGGCGTGCTGTTCTTC. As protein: CASSLGRGVLFF.

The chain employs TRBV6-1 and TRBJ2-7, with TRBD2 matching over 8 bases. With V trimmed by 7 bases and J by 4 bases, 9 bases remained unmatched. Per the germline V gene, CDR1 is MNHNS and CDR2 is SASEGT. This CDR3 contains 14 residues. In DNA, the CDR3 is TGTGCCAGCATAGCGGGAAGTTCTTTTTACGAGCAGTACTTC. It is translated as CASIAGSSFYEQYF.

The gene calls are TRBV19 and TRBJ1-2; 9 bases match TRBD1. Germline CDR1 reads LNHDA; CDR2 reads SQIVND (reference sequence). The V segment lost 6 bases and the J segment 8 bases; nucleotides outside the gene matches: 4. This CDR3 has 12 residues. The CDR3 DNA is TGTGCCAGTAGGGGACAGGGATTCGGCTACACCTTC. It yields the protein CASRGQGFGYTF.

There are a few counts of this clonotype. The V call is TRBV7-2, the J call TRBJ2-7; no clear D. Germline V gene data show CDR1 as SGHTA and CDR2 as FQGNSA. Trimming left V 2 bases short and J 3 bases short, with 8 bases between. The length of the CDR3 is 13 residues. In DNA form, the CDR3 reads TGTGCCAGCAGCTTATGGGTTAGCTACGAGCAGTACTTC. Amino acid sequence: CASSLWVSYEQYF.

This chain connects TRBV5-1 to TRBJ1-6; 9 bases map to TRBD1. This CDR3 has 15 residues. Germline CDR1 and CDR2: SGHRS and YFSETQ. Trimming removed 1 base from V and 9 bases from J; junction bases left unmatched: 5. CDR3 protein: CASSLQGQGPSPLHF. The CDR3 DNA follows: TGCGCCAGCAGCTTGCAGGGACAGGGACCTTCACCCCTCCACTTT.

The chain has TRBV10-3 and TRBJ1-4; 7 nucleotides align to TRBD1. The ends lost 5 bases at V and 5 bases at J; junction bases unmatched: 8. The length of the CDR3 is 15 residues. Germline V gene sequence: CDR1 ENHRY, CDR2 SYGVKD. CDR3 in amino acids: CAISKTGTENEKLFF. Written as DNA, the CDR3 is TGTGCCATCAGTAAAACCGGGACAGAGAATGAAAAACTGTTTTTT.

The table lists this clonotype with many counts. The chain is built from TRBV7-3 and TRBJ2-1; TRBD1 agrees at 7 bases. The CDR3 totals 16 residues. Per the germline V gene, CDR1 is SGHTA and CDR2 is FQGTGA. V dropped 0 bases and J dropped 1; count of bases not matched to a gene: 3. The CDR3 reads CASSLTRQGSYNEQFF. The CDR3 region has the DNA TGTGCCAGCAGCTTAACCCGACAGGGTTCCTACAATGAGCAGTTCTTC.

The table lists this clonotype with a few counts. This CDR3 reads CASSRDLQGYEQYF. For the CDR3, the DNA is TGTGCCAGCAGCCGAGACCTACAGGGGTACGAGCAGTACTTC. The chain combines TRBV11-2 with TRBJ2-7, with 7 bases fitting TRBD1. CDR3 length equals 14 residues. The germline V gene has CDR1 SGHAT and CDR2 FQNNGV. Unmatched junction bases numbered 8, after V lost 5 bases and J lost 4 bases.

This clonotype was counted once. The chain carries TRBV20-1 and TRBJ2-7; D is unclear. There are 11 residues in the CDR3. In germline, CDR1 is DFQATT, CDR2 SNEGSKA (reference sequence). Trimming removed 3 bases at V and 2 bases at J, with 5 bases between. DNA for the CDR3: TGCAGTGCTAGCCCAGCCTACGAGCAGTACTTC. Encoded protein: CSASPAYEQYF.

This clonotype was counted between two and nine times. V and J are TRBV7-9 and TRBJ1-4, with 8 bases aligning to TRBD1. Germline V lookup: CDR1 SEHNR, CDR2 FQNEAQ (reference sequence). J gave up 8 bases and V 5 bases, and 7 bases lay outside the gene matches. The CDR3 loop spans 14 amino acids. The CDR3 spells CASSLQGGEEKLFF. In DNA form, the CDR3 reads TGTGCCAGCAGCCTACAGGGGGGAGAAGAAAAACTGTTTTTT.

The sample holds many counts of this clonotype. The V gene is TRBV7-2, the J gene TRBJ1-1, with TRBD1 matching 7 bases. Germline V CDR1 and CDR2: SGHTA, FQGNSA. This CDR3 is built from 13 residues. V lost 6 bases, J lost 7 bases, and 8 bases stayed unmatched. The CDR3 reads CASSYRQGLEAFF. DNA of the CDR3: TGTGCCAGCAGTTATAGACAGGGACTTGAAGCTTTCTTT.

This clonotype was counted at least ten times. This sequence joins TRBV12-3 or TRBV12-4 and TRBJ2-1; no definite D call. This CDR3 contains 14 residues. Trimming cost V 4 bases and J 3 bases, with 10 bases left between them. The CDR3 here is CASSSAGSYNEQFF. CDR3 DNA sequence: TGTGCCAGCAGTTCGGCTGGAAGCTACAATGAGCAGTTCTTC.